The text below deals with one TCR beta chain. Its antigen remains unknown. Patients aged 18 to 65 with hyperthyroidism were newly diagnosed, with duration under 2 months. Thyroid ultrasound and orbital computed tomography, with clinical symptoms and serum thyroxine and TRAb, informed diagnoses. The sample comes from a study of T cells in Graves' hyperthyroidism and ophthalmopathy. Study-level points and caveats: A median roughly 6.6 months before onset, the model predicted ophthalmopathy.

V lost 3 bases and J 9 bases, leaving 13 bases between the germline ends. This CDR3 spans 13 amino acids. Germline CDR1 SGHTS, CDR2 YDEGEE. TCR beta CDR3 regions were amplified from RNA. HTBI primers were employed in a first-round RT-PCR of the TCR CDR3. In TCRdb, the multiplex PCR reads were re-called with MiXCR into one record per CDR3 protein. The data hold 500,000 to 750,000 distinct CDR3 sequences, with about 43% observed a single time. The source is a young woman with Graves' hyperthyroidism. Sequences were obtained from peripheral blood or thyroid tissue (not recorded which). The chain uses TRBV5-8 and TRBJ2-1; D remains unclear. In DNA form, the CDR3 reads TGTGCCAGCAGCTCTCTAGGATTTGGTGAGCAGTTCTTC. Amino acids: CASSSLGFGEQFF. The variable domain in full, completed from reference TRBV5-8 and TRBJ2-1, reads EAGVTQSPTHLIKTRGQQATLRCSPISGHTSVYWYQQALGLGLQFLLWYDEGEERNRGNFPPRFSGRQFPNYSSELNVNALELEDSALYLCASSSLGFGEQFFGPGTRLTVL.